Listed below are T cell receptor beta chains from one sample, sequenced in a study of blood T cell repertoires in COVID-19. The assay was immunoSEQ multiplex PCR, and TCRdb's table has in-frame clones only and misses some. The profile covers some 170,000 clones, with roughly 89% appearing a single time and 1.6% taken by the ten largest. Sequencing was performed on peripheral blood. These receptor sequences come from a woman aged 45-65 years with acute or convalescent COVID-19. The CDR3 runs from the conserved cysteine through the conserved F or W. The D gene is left open where the match is weak. Clone size is stated in some rows and not others, as once, few, many or a class when expanded.

j_gene,v_gene,abundance,d_gene,CDR3nt,CDR3aa
TRBJ2-6,TRBV28,-,-,TGTGCCAGCGCCAAAGGGGGGGCAGTCAACTCTGGGGCCAACGTCCTGACTTTC,CASAKGGAVNSGANVLTF
TRBJ1-1,TRBV10-1,-,-,TGCGCCAGCAGTGATTGGGGCAGGGAAATTCAGAACACTGAAGCTTTCTTT,CASSDWGREIQNTEAFF
TRBJ2-2,TRBV5-1,-,-,TGCGCCAGCAGCTTGGTTCCGGGACACAACACCGGGGAGCTGTTTTTT,CASSLVPGHNTGELFF
TRBJ2-5,TRBV5-1,-,-,TGCGCCAGCAGCTTGGCGTTCGGGGAGACCCAGTACTTC,CASSLAFGETQYF
TRBJ2-3,TRBV4-3,-,-,TGCGCCAGCAGCCAAGAGGAGGGGGGGTTATCGAAAGATACGCAGTATTTT,CASSQEEGGLSKDTQYF
TRBJ1-1,TRBV11-2,-,-,TGTGCCAGCAGCAGACAGAGGTACACTGAAGCTTTCTTT,CASSRQRYTEAFF
TRBJ2-5,TRBV29-1,once,-,TGCAGCGTTGTTGGCACTTTGGCGGGAGAGACCCAGTACTTC,CSVVGTLAGETQYF
TRBJ2-7,TRBV10-2,few,TRBD1,TGCGCCAGCAGTGAGTACCGGGACAGAATCTACGAGCAGTACTTC,CASSEYRDRIYEQYF
TRBJ2-7,TRBV19,few,-,TGTGCCAGTAGTATAGGGGTACTAGCCGGCGAGCAGTACTTC,CASSIGVLAGEQYF
TRBJ1-6,TRBV4-3,-,-,TGCGCCAGCAGCCAAGATGTAACATCCTATAATTCACCCCTCCACTTT,CASSQDVTSYNSPLHF
TRBJ2-7,TRBV5-6,-,TRBD1,TGTGCCAGCAGCGACCTCAGGGGGCGCGGCTCCTACGAGCAGTACTTC,CASSDLRGRGSYEQYF
TRBJ2-1,TRBV15,-,-,TGTGCCACCAGCAGAGATCTAAATCTCGAGCAGTTCTTC,CATSRDLNLEQFF
TRBJ2-2,TRBV19,-,TRBD2,TGTGCCAGTAGTATTGGGCAGGGAGGGGCCGGGGAGCTGTTTTTT,CASSIGQGGAGELFF
TRBJ2-5,TRBV5-1,-,TRBD1,TGCGCCAGCAGCCGGACAGGGGGCGGAGAGACCCAGTACTTC,CASSRTGGGETQYF
TRBJ2-1,TRBV15,-,-,TGTGCCACCAGCAGAGATCCCGGTGATGAGCAGTTCTTC,CATSRDPGDEQFF
TRBJ1-2,TRBV6-5,-,-,TGTGCCAGCAGTTACTCGAAGGTAGTCAGGGCCGATGGCTACACCTTC,CASSYSKVVRADGYTF
TRBJ2-3,TRBV5-1,-,TRBD2,TGCGCCAGCAGCTCAGCGGGGGGATACACAGATACGCAGTATTTT,CASSSAGGYTDTQYF
TRBJ2-5,TRBV3-1/TRBV3-2,-,TRBD2,TGTGCCAGCAGCCAAAGCGGGGGGGCTACCCTCCCGTACTTC,CASSQSGGATLPYF
TRBJ2-7,TRBV3-1/TRBV3-2,-,TRBD2,TGTGCCAGCAGCCTTAGCGGGGGGCGTACCTACGAGCAGTACTTC,CASSLSGGRTYEQYF
TRBJ1-2,TRBV6-2/TRBV6-3,once,-,TGTGCCAGCAGTTACCCTGGGACACGCGGCTACACCTTC,CASSYPGTRGYTF
TRBJ2-7,TRBV11-2,-,-,TGTGCCAGCAGCCCAGCCTCGTGGAGCTCCTACGAGCAGTACTTC,CASSPASWSSYEQYF
TRBJ2-2,TRBV27,-,-,TGTGCCAGCAGTTTCGGCACCGGGGAGCTGTTTTTT,CASSFGTGELFF
TRBJ2-7,TRBV18,-,TRBD1,TGTGCCAGCTCACCAGGGACAGGGAGCTCCTACGAGCAGTACTTC,CASSPGTGSSYEQYF
TRBJ2-7,TRBV10-2,-,-,TGCGCCAGCAGTGAGTCGTACCGGGGGACCGAGCAGTACTTC,CASSESYRGTEQYF
TRBJ1-4,TRBV5-1,-,-,TGCGCCAGCAGCCCCTCCGTTTTGTATGAAAAACTGTTTTTT,CASSPSVLYEKLFF
TRBJ1-5,TRBV4-1,-,TRBD1,TGCGCCAGCAGCCCTCGGGACAGGGGGCGCGATCAGCCCCAGCATTTT,CASSPRDRGRDQPQHF
TRBJ1-1,TRBV29-1,-,-,TGCAGCGCTGTACAGGGATACACTGAAGCTTTCTTT,CSAVQGYTEAFF
TRBJ2-2,TRBV7-3,-,-,TGTGCCAGCAGCCCCAGGATAGCCGGGGAGCTGTTTTTT,CASSPRIAGELFF
TRBJ2-7,TRBV5-6,-,-,TGTGCCAGCAGCGTCCCAGGGAGAGGGGGCTACGAGCAGTACTTC,CASSVPGRGGYEQYF
TRBJ2-7,TRBV6-5,-,-,TGTGCCAGCAGGTCGGCCTACGAGCAGTACTTC,CASRSAYEQYF
TRBJ2-5,TRBV6-1,-,-,TGTGCCAGCAGTGAAGGATGGGGGGTACAAGAGACCCAGTACTTC,CASSEGWGVQETQYF
TRBJ2-3,TRBV5-3,once,TRBD2,TGTGCCAGAAGCTCCTGCCTACTAGCGGGAGACTGGAGTGAGCAGTATTTT,CARSSCLLAGDWSEQYF
TRBJ2-3,TRBV7-2,once,-,TGTGCCAGCAGACAAACGGGAACAGATACGCAGTATTTT,CASRQTGTDTQYF
TRBJ2-2,TRBV5-6,-,-,TGTGCCAGCAGCCCGTCGAACACCGGGGAGCTGTTTTTT,CASSPSNTGELFF
TRBJ2-5,TRBV4-1,-,TRBD1,TGCGCCAGCAGCCAACGGGCAGCAGGGGGAGAGACCCAGTACTTC,CASSQRAAGGETQYF
TRBJ1-5,TRBV6-2/TRBV6-3,few,TRBD1,TGTGCCAGCAGTTTAGTACAACAGGGGGCTAGCAATCAGCCCCAGCATTTT,CASSLVQQGASNQPQHF
TRBJ1-2,TRBV2,once,-,TGTGCCAGCAGTGAAGCGATTACAGCCACTTTCTTCTATGGCTACACCTTC,CASSEAITATFFYGYTF
TRBJ2-1,TRBV30,-,TRBD2,TGTGCCTGGAGTGTACTAGCGGGAGTCAATGAGCAGTTCTTC,CAWSVLAGVNEQFF
TRBJ1-1,TRBV12-3/TRBV12-4,-,-,TGTGCCAGCAGTTCCCAGGAGGGGACTGAAGCTTTCTTT,CASSSQEGTEAFF